This T cell receptor (beta chain) is from a study of blood T cell repertoires in COVID-19. Germline assignment: CDR1 SGDLS and CDR2 YYNGEE. The CDR3 sequence is 11 residues long. Trimming stripped 3 bases from V and 5 bases from J, with 3 bases between. Points on this clone: The sample contains more than one DNA sequence encoding this CDR3.

The method was immunoSEQ multiplex PCR; TCRdb's version includes in-frame clones alone and lacks a portion of them. The sample yields hundreds of thousands of clones, about nine tenths seen once. This receptor was identified in a woman aged 18-29 years with acute or convalescent COVID-19. Sequencing was carried out using peripheral blood. The chain links TRBV9 to TRBJ2-1; D uncertain. CDR3 nucleotide sequence: TGTGCCAGCAGCGCCAACAATGAGCAGTTCTTC. This codes for CASSANNEQFF.